This TCR beta chain was recorded in a study of T cells after yellow fever vaccination. General study points: Sorted repertoires could include abundant contaminating clonotypes from bulk cells. Among all clonotypes, a small share was observed in both CD4 and CD8 compartments.

TCRdb redid the calling of the 5' RACE reads with MiXCR, one entry per CDR3 protein. The sample shows about 340,000 distinct CDR3 sequences, 3% to 4.5% of them seen only once. Per the germline V gene, CDR1 is SGHRS and CDR2 is YFSETQ. The ends lost 4 bases at V and 0 bases at J; junction bases unmatched: 6. The CDR3 length is 16 residues. Ten or more counts support this clonotype. Antigen specificity is unknown. This chain connects TRBV5-1 to TRBJ2-1; TRBD2 agrees at 8 bases. This receptor was obtained from a man aged 18 to 29 who received the YFV17D yellow fever vaccine. The specimen comprised PBMCs, sampled 5 days after the yellow fever booster vaccination. The CDR3 reads CASSPVAGSSYNEQFF. The CDR3 DNA sequence: TGCGCCAGCAGCCCGGTAGCGGGAAGCTCCTACAATGAGCAGTTCTTC.